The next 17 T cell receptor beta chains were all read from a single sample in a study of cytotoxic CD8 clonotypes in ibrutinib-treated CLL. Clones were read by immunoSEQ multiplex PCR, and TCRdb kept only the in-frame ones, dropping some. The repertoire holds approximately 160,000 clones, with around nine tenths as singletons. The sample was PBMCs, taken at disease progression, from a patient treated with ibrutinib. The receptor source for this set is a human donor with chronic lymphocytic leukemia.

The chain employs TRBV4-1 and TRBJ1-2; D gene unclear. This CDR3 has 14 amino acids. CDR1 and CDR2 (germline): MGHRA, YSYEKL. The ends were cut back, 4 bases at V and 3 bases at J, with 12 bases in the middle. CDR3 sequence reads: CASSLGPTDYGYTF. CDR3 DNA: TGCGCCAGCAGCCTCGGACCGACGGACTATGGCTACACCTTC.

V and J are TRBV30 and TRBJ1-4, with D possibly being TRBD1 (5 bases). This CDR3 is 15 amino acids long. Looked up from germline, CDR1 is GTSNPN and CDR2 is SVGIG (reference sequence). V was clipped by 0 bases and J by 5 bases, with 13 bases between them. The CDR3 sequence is CAWSVGPGRNEKLFF. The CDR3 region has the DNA TGTGCCTGGAGTGTCGGCCCGGGACGGAATGAAAAACTGTTTTTT.

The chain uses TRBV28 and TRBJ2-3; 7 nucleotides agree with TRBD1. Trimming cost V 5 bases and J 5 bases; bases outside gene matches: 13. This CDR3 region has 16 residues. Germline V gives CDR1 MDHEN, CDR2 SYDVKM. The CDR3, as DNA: TGTGCCAGCAGTCAATCAAAGGGGGCGTTAGGAGATACGCAGTATTTT. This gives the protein CASSQSKGALGDTQYF.

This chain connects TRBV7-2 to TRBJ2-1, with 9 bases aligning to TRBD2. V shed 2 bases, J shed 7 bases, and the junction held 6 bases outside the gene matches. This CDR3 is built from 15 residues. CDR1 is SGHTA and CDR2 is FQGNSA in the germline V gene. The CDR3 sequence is CASSLSLAGRNEQFF. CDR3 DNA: TGTGCCAGCAGCTTAAGTCTAGCGGGAAGGAATGAGCAGTTCTTC.

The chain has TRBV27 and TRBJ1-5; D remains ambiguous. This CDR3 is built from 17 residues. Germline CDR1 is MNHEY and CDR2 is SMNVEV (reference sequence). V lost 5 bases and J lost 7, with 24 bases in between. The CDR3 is CASSPHRAGGIWQPQHF. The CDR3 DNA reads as TGTGCCAGCAGTCCACACCGGGCTGGTGGGATATGGCAGCCCCAGCATTTT.

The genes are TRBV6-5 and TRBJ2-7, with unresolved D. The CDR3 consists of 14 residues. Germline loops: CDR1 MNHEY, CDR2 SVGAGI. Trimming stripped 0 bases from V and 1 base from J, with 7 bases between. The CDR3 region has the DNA TGTGCCAGCAGTTACTCTATGGTTTCCTACGAGCAGTACTTC. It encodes CASSYSMVSYEQYF.

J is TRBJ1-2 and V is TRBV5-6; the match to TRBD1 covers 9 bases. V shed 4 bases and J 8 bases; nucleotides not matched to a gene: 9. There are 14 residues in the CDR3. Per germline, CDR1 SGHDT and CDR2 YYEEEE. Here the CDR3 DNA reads TGTGCCAGCAGCCCCAACGGACAGGGGAAGGGCTACACCTTC. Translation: CASSPNGQGKGYTF.

CDR3 loop: CASSAQVAGQQYF. CDR3 coding DNA: TGTGCCAGCAGCGCCCAGGTAGCGGGACAGCAGTACTTC. The gene calls are TRBV11-3 and TRBJ2-7, with TRBD2 matching over 8 bases. The germline V gene encodes CDR1 SGHNT and CDR2 YENEEA. The CDR3 length is 13 residues. V was clipped by 5 bases and J by 8 bases; unmatched bases: 8.

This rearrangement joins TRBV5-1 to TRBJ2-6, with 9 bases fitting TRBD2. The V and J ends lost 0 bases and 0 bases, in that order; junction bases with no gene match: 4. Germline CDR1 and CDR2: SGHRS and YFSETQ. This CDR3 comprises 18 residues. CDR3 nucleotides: TGCGCCAGCAGCTTGGCTGCTAGCGGGATCTCTGGGGCCAACGTCCTGACTTTC. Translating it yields CASSLAASGISGANVLTF.

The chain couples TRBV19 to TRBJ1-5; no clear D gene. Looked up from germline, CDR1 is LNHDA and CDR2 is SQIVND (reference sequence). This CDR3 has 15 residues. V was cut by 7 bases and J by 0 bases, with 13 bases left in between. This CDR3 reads CASNTRTDSNQPQHF. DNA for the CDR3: TGTGCCAGTAATACCCGGACCGATAGCAATCAGCCCCAGCATTTT.

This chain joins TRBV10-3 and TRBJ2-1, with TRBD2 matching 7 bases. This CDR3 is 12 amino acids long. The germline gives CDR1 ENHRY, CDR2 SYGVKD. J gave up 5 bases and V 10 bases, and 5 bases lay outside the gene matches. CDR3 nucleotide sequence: TGTGCCACCGGCGGGAGCCACAATGAGCAGTTCTTC. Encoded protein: CATGGSHNEQFF.

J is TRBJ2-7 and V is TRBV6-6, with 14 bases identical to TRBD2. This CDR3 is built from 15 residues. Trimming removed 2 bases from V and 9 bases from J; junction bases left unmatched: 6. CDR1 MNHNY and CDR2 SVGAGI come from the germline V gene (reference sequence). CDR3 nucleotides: TGTGCCAGCAGTTACGGCGGGACTAGCGGGGGATTGCAGTACTTC. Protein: CASSYGGTSGGLQYF.

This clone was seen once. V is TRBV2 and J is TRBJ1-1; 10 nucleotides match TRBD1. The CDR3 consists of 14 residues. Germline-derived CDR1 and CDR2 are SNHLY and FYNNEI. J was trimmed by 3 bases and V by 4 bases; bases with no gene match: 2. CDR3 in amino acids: CASSVGTGDTEAFF. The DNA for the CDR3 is TGTGCCAGCAGTGTAGGGACAGGGGACACTGAAGCTTTCTTT.

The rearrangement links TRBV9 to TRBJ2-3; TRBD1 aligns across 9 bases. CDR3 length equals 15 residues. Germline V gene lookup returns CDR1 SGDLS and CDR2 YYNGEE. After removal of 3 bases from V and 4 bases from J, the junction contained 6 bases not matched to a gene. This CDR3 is CASSATGGGSDTQYF. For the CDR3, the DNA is TGTGCCAGCAGCGCAACAGGGGGCGGTTCAGATACGCAGTATTTT.

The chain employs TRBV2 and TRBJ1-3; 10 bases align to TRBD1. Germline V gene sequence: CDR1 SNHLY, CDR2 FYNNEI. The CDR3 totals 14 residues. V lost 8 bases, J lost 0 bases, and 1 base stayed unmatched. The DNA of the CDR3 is TGTGCCAGCCGGACAGGGGGCTCTGGAAACACCATATATTTT. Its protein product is CASRTGGSGNTIYF.

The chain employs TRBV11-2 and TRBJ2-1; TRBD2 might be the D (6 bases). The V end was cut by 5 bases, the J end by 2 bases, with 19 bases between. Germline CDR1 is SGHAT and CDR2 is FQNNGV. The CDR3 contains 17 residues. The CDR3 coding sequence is TGTGCCAGCAGCCCTCTCGGGGGTGGGGGAGCCTACAATGAGCAGTTCTTC. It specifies CASSPLGGGGAYNEQFF.

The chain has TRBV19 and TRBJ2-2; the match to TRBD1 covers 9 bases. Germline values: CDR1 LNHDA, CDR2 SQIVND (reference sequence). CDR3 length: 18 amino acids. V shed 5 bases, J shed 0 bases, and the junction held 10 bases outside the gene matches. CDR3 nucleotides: TGTGCCAGTAGTCAGAACCGGGACAGGGCAACGAACACCGGGGAGCTGTTTTTT. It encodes CASSQNRDRATNTGELFF.